Sequencing of this TCR beta chain was carried out in a study of blood T cell repertoires in COVID-19. About the study: Some COVID-19 samples were acute and others convalescent; all came from the United States, Italy and Spain.

Germline V CDR1 and CDR2: LNHNV, YYDKDF (reference sequence). The V gene end was trimmed by 6 bases and the J gene end by 0 bases; junction bases not matched to a gene: 1. This CDR3 comprises 13 residues. TCRdb's table, derived via immunoSEQ multiplex PCR, lists solely in-frame clones and lacks some. The repertoire includes about 250,000 clones, more than 70% of them detected once, and roughly 6.3% sits in the top ten. The sample taken for sequencing was peripheral blood. The chain carries TRBV15 and TRBJ2-7; 8 bases line up with TRBD1. This sequence was found in a young woman with COVID-19, enrolled during active disease. The DNA of the CDR3 is TGTGCCACCAGGGGACAGGACTCCTACGAGCAGTACGTC. Its protein product is CATRGQDSYEQYV.